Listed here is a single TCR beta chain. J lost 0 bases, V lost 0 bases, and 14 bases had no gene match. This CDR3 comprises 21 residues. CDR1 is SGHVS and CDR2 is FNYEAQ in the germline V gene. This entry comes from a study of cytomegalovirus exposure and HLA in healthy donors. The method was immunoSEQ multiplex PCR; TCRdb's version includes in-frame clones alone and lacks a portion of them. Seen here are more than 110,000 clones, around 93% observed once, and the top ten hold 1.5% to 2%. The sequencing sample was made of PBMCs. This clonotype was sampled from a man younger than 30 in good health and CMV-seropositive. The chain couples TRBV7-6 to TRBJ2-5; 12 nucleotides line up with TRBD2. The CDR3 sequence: CASSLALPTSGSFLYQETQYF. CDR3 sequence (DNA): TGTGCCAGCAGCTTAGCCCTGCCGACTAGCGGGAGCTTCCTTTACCAAGAGACCCAGTACTTC.